This TCR beta chain originates from a study of shared clonotypes between healthy human individuals. Nashville, Tennessee was home to all donors, who were Caucasian adults. The germline V gene has CDR1 LNHDA and CDR2 SQIVND (reference sequence). V was trimmed by 3 bases and J by 1 base, leaving 9 bases between them. There are 14 residues in the CDR3. The test was conducted at deep level. Sorted subsets were amplified in replicate PCRs using around 200 ng DNA, approximately 30,000 T cell genomes. Measured with immunoSEQ multiplex PCR; TCRdb has only the in-frame clones, and not every one. Among about 510,000 clones listed, less than 96% were seen once.

The chain joins TRBV19 to TRBJ2-5; no clear D. Input material: naive CD4+ T cells sorted from blood. Indicated subset: CD45RA+ positively selected. This clonotype was sampled from a woman between 25 and 40 years old in good health. In DNA, the CDR3 is TGTGCCAGTAGTATTGGCAGGTTCCAAGAGACCCAGTACTTC. Translation gives CASSIGRFQETQYF.